The 15 T cell receptor beta chains below were found in one sample sequenced in a study of molecular identifiers for immune sequencing clone quantification. In TCRdb, the PCR reads were re-called with MiXCR into one record per CDR3 protein. The sample includes 400,000 to 600,000 distinct CDR3 sequences, around a fifth of them seen just once. Material: naive CD8+ T cells from blood, with Jurkat cell RNA spiked in. Subset meaning: FACS-sorted CD8+CD4-CCR7+CD45RA+ naive T cells. The origin of the receptors is a human donor in good health. Some libraries in this study had Jurkat cell RNA spiked in.

Many counts were recorded for this clonotype. The rearrangement joins TRBV7-6 to TRBJ2-7; D not certain. Germline lookup yields CDR1 SGHVS and CDR2 FNYEAQ. This CDR3 contains 13 residues. V was pared by 5 bases and J by 2 bases, with 10 bases between. The CDR3 reads CASSLNPAYEQYF. In DNA form, the CDR3 reads TGTGCCAGCAGCCTTAATCCGGCCTACGAGCAGTACTTC.

This clonotype has a count of ten or more. The V call is TRBV27, the J call TRBJ2-3; 9 nucleotides align to TRBD2. In germline, CDR1 is MNHEY, CDR2 SMNVEV (reference sequence). The CDR3 totals 15 residues. V lost 6 bases and J lost 3; bases outside the gene matches: 7. The CDR3, as DNA: TGTGCCAGCAGCCTCTCAGGACTAGCGACAGATACGCAGTATTTT. Protein: CASSLSGLATDTQYF.

This clonotype was seen repeatedly, ten times or more. The gene calls are TRBV7-9 and TRBJ2-7; D perhaps matches TRBD2 (5 bases). The germline V gene has CDR1 SEHNR and CDR2 FQNEAQ (reference sequence). The V end was cut by 4 bases, the J end by 5 bases, with 15 bases between. The CDR3 is 14 amino acids. The CDR3 nucleotides are TGTGCCAGCAGCTCAAGCGGTGTGGTACACGAGCAGTACTTC. This sequence encodes CASSSSGVVHEQYF.

This clonotype came up many times. The chain combines TRBV7-2 with TRBJ2-3; the D is unclear. Looked up from germline, CDR1 is SGHTA and CDR2 is FQGNSA. The germline V and J ends were trimmed by 1 base and 2 bases, with 10 bases remaining between them. The CDR3 runs 15 residues. The CDR3 spells CASSLEAYLTDTQYF. In nucleotides, the CDR3 is TGTGCCAGCAGCTTAGAGGCATACCTCACAGATACGCAGTATTTT.

The chain is built from TRBV20-1 and TRBJ2-7, with TRBD1 matching over 8 bases. Germline V gives CDR1 DFQATT, CDR2 SNEGSKA (reference sequence). The CDR3 is 14 amino acids. In DNA form, the CDR3 reads TGCAGCCCCACCACCGGAACAGGGGGCTACGAGCAGTACTTC. This gives the protein CSPTTGTGGYEQYF.

This clonotype has a handful of counts. The rearrangement uses TRBV27 and TRBJ1-1, with 9 nucleotides matching TRBD1. Germline trimming cut 4 bases from V and 8 bases from J; bases unmatched to any gene: 5. This CDR3 has 13 residues. Per the germline V gene, CDR1 is MNHEY and CDR2 is SMNVEV (reference sequence). DNA of the CDR3: TGTGCCAGCAGTTCTTACAGGGGGCTAGAAGCTTTCTTT. It specifies CASSSYRGLEAFF.

V usage is TRBV5-6 and J usage is TRBJ2-3; D is uncertain. The CDR3 is 14 amino acids. Per germline, CDR1 SGHDT and CDR2 YYEEEE. With 1 base removed from V and 0 bases from J, the gap between germline ends came to 6 bases. The CDR3 spells CASSLYLSTDTQYF. The CDR3 DNA is TGTGCCAGCAGCTTGTATTTGAGCACAGATACGCAGTATTTT. Based on the CDR3 plus reference TRBV5-6 and TRBJ2-3, the full variable domain is DAGVTQSPTHLIKTRGQQVTLRCSPKSGHDTVSWYQQALGQGPQFIFQYYEEEERQRGNFPDRFSGHQFPNYSSELNVNALLLGDSALYLCASSLYLSTDTQYFGPGTRLTVL.

V and J are TRBV10-3 and TRBJ2-7; the D is unclear. The germline gives CDR1 ENHRY, CDR2 SYGVKD. This CDR3 is 15 amino acids long. V lost 0 bases and J lost 3, with 12 bases in between. The CDR3: CAISESSEIFYEQYF. CDR3 DNA sequence: TGTGCCATCAGTGAGTCGTCTGAGATCTTCTACGAGCAGTACTTC.

This clonotype appeared many times. Mismatch with germline at one junction end may stem from a read error. The V gene is TRBV12-3 or TRBV12-4, the J gene TRBJ2-2, with a possible D match to TRBD1 (5 bases). The CDR3 length is 14 residues. The DNA of the CDR3 is TGCGCCAGCAGTCCGACAGCGAACACCGGGGAGCTGTTTTTT. It codes for CASSPTANTGELFF.

Only a few counts were recorded for this clonotype. J is TRBJ2-1 and V is TRBV4-3; maybe TRBD1 (5 bases). Germline V gene sequence: CDR1 LGHNA, CDR2 YSLEER. CDR3 length: 16 amino acids. Deletions cut 4 bases from V and 0 bases from J, with 13 bases between. The CDR3 protein is CASSPEGAHSYNEQFF. As DNA, the CDR3 is TGCGCCAGCAGCCCGGAAGGGGCTCACTCCTACAATGAGCAGTTCTTC.

This clonotype was seen at least ten times. The rearrangement uses TRBV5-4 and TRBJ2-2; TRBD2 matches at 10 bases. Trimming removed 9 bases from V and 6 bases from J; junction bases left unmatched: 5. The CDR3 runs to 13 residues. Germline V gene sequence: CDR1 SGHNT, CDR2 YYREEE (reference sequence). CDR3 region: CATHLAGAGELFF. CDR3 coding DNA: TGTGCCACCCACCTAGCGGGAGCCGGGGAGCTGTTTTTT.

Comments on this clonotype: Possible read error: a much larger clone is one base away. The chain carries TRBV7-3 and TRBJ2-7; D not certain. The CDR3 spans 13 residues. CDR1 SGHTA and CDR2 FQGTGA come from the germline V gene. The CDR3 protein is CASSPPGSSEQHF. CDR3 nucleotide sequence: TGTGCCAGCAGCCCCCCCGGCTCCTCCGAGCAGCACTTC.

The sample holds many counts of this clonotype. V gene TRBV30 combines with J gene TRBJ1-5; D ambiguous. This CDR3 is 13 amino acids long. Deletions cut 4 bases from V and 7 bases from J, with 14 bases between. The germline gives CDR1 GTSNPN, CDR2 SVGIG (reference sequence). In nucleotides, the CDR3 is TGTGCCTGGAATTCGGGCCCATGGCAGCCCCAGCATTTT. It yields the protein CAWNSGPWQPQHF.

This clonotype was counted ten times or more. The chain has TRBV7-2 and TRBJ2-3; D is uncertain. The CDR3 has 12 residues. Germline CDR1 reads SGHTA; CDR2 reads FQGNSA. Trimming stripped 2 bases from V and 4 bases from J, with 4 bases between. The CDR3 is CASSLHADTQYF. The DNA for the CDR3 is TGTGCCAGCAGCTTACATGCAGATACGCAGTATTTT.

This chain connects TRBV14 to TRBJ1-2; D remains unclear. The CDR3 runs to 14 residues. V lost 4 bases, J lost 6 bases, and 15 bases lay in between. Germline lookup yields CDR1 SGHDN and CDR2 FVKESK. CDR3 nucleotides: TGTGCCAGCAGCCGGGATCTTTATGGTAATGGCTACACCTTC. It is translated as CASSRDLYGNGYTF.